The clone carrying this TCR beta chain was recorded at least ten times. The record originates from a study of CD8+CD57+ T cells in acquired aplastic anemia. According to the study, genomic DNA was the template for TCR beta VDJ and CDR3 profiling. TCRdb re-analysed the reads in MiXCR, keeping a single row per CDR3 protein. This sample carries roughly 420,000 distinct CDR3 sequences, about 70% of them seen once, and the ten largest clones take under 5%. Germline CDR1 and CDR2: LNHNV and YYDKDF (reference sequence). CDR3 length: 17 residues. Deletions cut 0 bases from V and 3 bases from J, with 18 bases between.

The V and J genes are TRBV15 and TRBJ2-7; tentative D call: TRBD2 (6 bases). The TCR comes from a human donor in good health, serving as a control. The sample taken for sequencing was sorted CD4+, CD8+, or CD8+CD57+ T cells (not recorded which) from PBMCs. The CDR3 loop is CATSRDLVGRGLYEQYF. The CDR3 bases are TGTGCCACCAGCAGAGATTTAGTAGGACGGGGACTCTACGAGCAGTACTTC.